The 19 T cell receptor beta chains given below trace back to one sample, sequenced in a study of T cell responses to AZD1222 COVID-19 vaccine (dated by TCRdb to the early 2020s). Library construction relied on the immunoSEQ multiplex PCR assay. The clones in this table, taken by TCRdb from immuneACCESS, are in-frame only. Not every clone is retained; where verified, under half of the shortfall comes from an unresolved V gene, and the cause of the rest is unknown. The sample table contains about 130,000 clones; only one count was recorded for 90% of them. 1.5% to 2% of the sample is held by the ten biggest clonotypes. The time point label on this specimen signifies: baseline before first vaccination. The specimen was peripheral blood, collected on day 0 of AZD1222 vaccination. Source of these receptors: an adult in good health.

This clone has only one observation. CDR3: CASSPHSRGTGELFF. The CDR3 nucleotides are TGTGCCAGCAGCCCCCATAGCCGGGGCACCGGGGAGCTGTTTTTT. J is TRBJ2-2 and V is TRBV7-3, with D maybe TRBD2 (5 bases). Germline assignment: CDR1 SGHTA and CDR2 FQGTGA. The CDR3 length is 15 residues. The ends were cut back, 5 bases at V and 4 bases at J, with 14 bases in the middle.

The chain carries TRBV6-2 or TRBV6-3 and TRBJ2-7, with D perhaps TRBD1 or TRBD2 (6 bases each). Germline values: CDR1 MNHEY, CDR2 SVGEGT. Trimming took off 6 bases at V and 4 bases at J, with 19 bases between the two ends. The CDR3 is made up of 15 amino acids. The CDR3 spells CASSPGGQVLYEQYF. The CDR3 DNA is TGTGCCAGCAGCCCCGGGGGCCAGGTCCTGTACGAGCAGTACTTC.

This clone appeared a few times. The V and J genes are TRBV28 and TRBJ1-5, with D unclear. Trimming took off 5 bases at V and 2 bases at J, with 13 bases between the two ends. Germline loops: CDR1 MDHEN, CDR2 SYDVKM. The length of the CDR3 is 15 residues. The CDR3 protein is CASSPARTGNQPQHF. CDR3 coding DNA: TGTGCCAGCAGTCCAGCCAGGACTGGCAATCAGCCCCAGCATTTT.

The rearrangement links TRBV10-3 to TRBJ2-2; D not certain. Germline V lookup: CDR1 ENHRY, CDR2 SYGVKD. V shed 8 bases and J shed 0 bases, with 13 bases lying between them. The CDR3 length is 15 residues. In DNA, the CDR3 is TGTGCCATCGCCGGAAGTGGACCGAACACCGGGGAGCTGTTTTTT. This translates into CAIAGSGPNTGELFF.

This clone was observed a single time. The chain is built from TRBV6-2 or TRBV6-3 and TRBJ1-1; 7 nucleotides agree with TRBD1. The CDR3 loop spans 17 amino acids. Germline CDR1 reads MNHEY; CDR2 reads SVGEGT. With V trimmed by 4 bases and J by 1 base, 12 bases remained unmatched. The CDR3 sequence: CASSFPRQGAPNTEAFF. The CDR3 DNA reads as TGTGCCAGCAGTTTCCCGAGACAGGGTGCCCCGAACACTGAAGCTTTCTTT.

The J gene is TRBJ1-2, the V gene TRBV9, with D possibly matching TRBD1 (5 bases). Germline CDR1 is SGDLS and CDR2 is YYNGEE. The CDR3 runs to 13 residues. Trimming stripped 0 bases from V and 2 bases from J, with 5 bases between. This CDR3 is CASSVDRNYGYTF. In DNA form, the CDR3 reads TGTGCCAGCAGCGTAGACAGGAACTATGGCTACACCTTC.

The genes are TRBV10-3 and TRBJ1-1; the match to TRBD1 covers 11 bases. V was pared by 6 bases and J by 1 base, with 1 base of the junction left unmatched. The V gene's germline CDR1 is ENHRY and CDR2 SYGVKD. This CDR3 comprises 14 residues. The CDR3 sequence is CAIRGTGGNTEAFF. The CDR3 bases are TGTGCCATCAGGGGGACAGGGGGGAACACTGAAGCTTTCTTT.

The chain uses TRBV5-4 and TRBJ1-3, with D hard to call. The V and J ends lost 1 base and 4 bases respectively, with 3 bases between them. The CDR3 spans 12 residues. CDR1 is SGHNT, CDR2 YYREEE, per germline (reference sequence). DNA for the CDR3: TGTGCCAGCAGCTTGCAGGGAAACACCATATATTTT. Translating gives CASSLQGNTIYF.

The gene calls are TRBV4-1 and TRBJ2-5; possible D gene TRBD2, 6 bases. The germline gives CDR1 MGHRA, CDR2 YSYEKL. Trimming took off 1 base at V and 11 bases at J, with 17 bases between the two ends. This CDR3 has 14 residues. The DNA of the CDR3 is TGCGCCAGCAGCCAAGTGGGTGGCGGGGTGGGGCAGTACTTC. The encoded protein is CASSQVGGGVGQYF.

The chain links TRBV7-2 to TRBJ1-4; D might be TRBD1 (5 bases). Between the trimmed V and J ends, which lost 1 base and 10 bases, there was a span of 13 bases. CDR3 length: 14 residues. Germline-derived CDR1 and CDR2 are SGHTA and FQGNSA. CDR3 coding DNA: TGTGCCAGCAGCTTAGGTGGAGGGGAGGGAAAACTGTTTTTT. Translated, it gives CASSLGGGEGKLFF.

The chain uses TRBV7-6 and TRBJ1-1, with unresolved D. The V end lost 0 bases, the J end lost 3 bases, and 17 bases lay between the germline ends. The CDR3 totals 17 residues. CDR1 and CDR2 from the germline V gene are SGHVS and FNYEAQ. For the CDR3, the DNA is TGTGCCAGCAGCTTAGCGCTAACGCGGGTTGTGGACACTGAAGCTTTCTTT. Translated: CASSLALTRVVDTEAFF.

The chain combines TRBV7-9 with TRBJ1-3; D is perhaps TRBD1 (5 bases). The CDR3 totals 15 residues. Germline CDR1 reads SEHNR; CDR2 reads FQNEAQ (reference sequence). The V gene lost 1 base and the J gene lost 0 bases, with 7 bases spanning the gap. The CDR3 region is CASSLDGGSGNTIYF. CDR3 coding DNA: TGTGCCAGCAGCTTAGACGGGGGCTCTGGAAACACCATATATTTT.

The chain joins TRBV7-2 to TRBJ2-1; possibly TRBD1 for D (6 bases). Germline V gives CDR1 SGHTA, CDR2 FQGNSA. V lost 5 bases to trimming and J lost 12 bases, with 14 bases between them. The CDR3 contains 12 residues. The CDR3, as DNA: TGTGCCAGCAGCCAGGGGCAACAGGGGCAGTTCTTC. It codes for CASSQGQQGQFF.

The rearrangement uses TRBV15 and TRBJ2-7; D uncertain. V was shortened by 0 bases and J by 5 bases, with 8 bases between the two germline ends. The CDR3 contains 13 residues. The germline V gene encodes CDR1 LNHNV and CDR2 YYDKDF (reference sequence). The CDR3 sequence: CATSRDASDEQYF. The CDR3 DNA reads as TGTGCCACCAGCAGAGATGCGTCAGACGAGCAGTACTTC.

J is TRBJ1-5 and V is TRBV6-2 or TRBV6-3; 9 bases are a match to TRBD1. The CDR3 is made up of 14 amino acids. Germline V gene lookup returns CDR1 MNHEY and CDR2 SVGEGT. V shed 6 bases, J shed 3 bases, and the junction held 3 bases outside the gene matches. The CDR3 DNA reads as TGTGCCAGCAGCCGGACAGGGGACAATCAGCCCCAGCATTTT. It translates to CASSRTGDNQPQHF.

The chain recombines TRBV7-8 with TRBJ2-1; 10 positions agree with TRBD2. The CDR3 loop spans 16 amino acids. V shed 5 bases and J 8 bases; nucleotides not matched to a gene: 12. Germline V gene data show CDR1 as SGHVS and CDR2 as FQNEAQ. The DNA for the CDR3 is TGTGCCAGCAGCCTAAGAAGGGGACTAGCGTGGGATGAGCAGTTCTTC. Amino acids: CASSLRRGLAWDEQFF.

This rearrangement joins TRBV28 to TRBJ1-5; D is unresolved. V lost 6 bases and J lost 9, with 15 bases in between. Germline assignment: CDR1 MDHEN and CDR2 SYDVKM. The CDR3 consists of 13 residues. The CDR3 sequence is CASSPTLLWPQHF. In DNA, the CDR3 is TGTGCCAGCAGCCCTACGCTTTTGTGGCCCCAGCATTTT. Drawing the rest from reference TRBV28 and TRBJ1-5, the complete variable domain is DVKVTQSSRYLVKRTGEKVFLECVQDMDHENMFWYRQDPGLGLRLIYFSYDVKMKEKGDIPEGYSVSREKKERFSLILESASTNQTSMYLCASSPTLLWPQHFGDGTRLSIL.

This clone has more than one count but fewer than ten. The J gene is TRBJ1-5, the V gene TRBV7-9; D unclear. V lost 7 bases, J lost 6 bases, and 19 bases lay in between. The V gene's germline CDR1 is SEHNR and CDR2 FQNEAQ (reference sequence). CDR3 length equals 15 residues. In DNA, the CDR3 is TGTGCCAGCACCACAGCAGTCATACGAAGTCAGCCCCAGCATTTT. Encoded protein: CASTTAVIRSQPQHF.

The chain combines TRBV5-4 with TRBJ2-7, with 7 nucleotides matching TRBD2. This CDR3 is 13 amino acids long. CDR1 is SGHNT, CDR2 YYREEE, per germline (reference sequence). The V segment lost 4 bases and the J segment 4 bases; nucleotides outside the gene matches: 5. The chain's CDR3 is CASSQRDSYEQYF. The CDR3 DNA reads TGTGCCAGCAGCCAGCGGGACTCGTACGAGCAGTACTTC.